This T cell receptor (beta chain) was found in a study of long-term antiretroviral therapy in people with HIV. From germline, CDR1 is LNHDA and CDR2 SQIVND (reference sequence). V lost 1 base and J 1 base, leaving 4 bases between the germline ends. The CDR3 covers 14 residues. Assay version v3.0 of immunoSEQ was used, and it was run at survey level. Libraries were prepared by immunoSEQ multiplex PCR; TCRdb keeps only in-frame clonotypes and omits some of them. The sample lists under 30,000 clones; approximately 85% were seen once. Each donor provided at least one pre-ART PBMC sample and at least two post-ART PBMC samples. Treatment for all HIV-infected participants took place in the United States. Cryopreserved PBMC numbered about 1-10 million per sample before DNA extraction.

The material was unsorted PBMCs, obtained 3 years after starting antiretroviral therapy. The rearrangement links TRBV19 to TRBJ2-2; D is unclear. The receptor comes from a man aged 40-50 years with HIV. This chain's CDR3 is CASSIVENTGELFF. CDR3 sequence (DNA): TGTGCCAGTAGTATAGTAGAGAACACCGGGGAGCTGTTTTTT.